One TCR beta chain is described in this entry. Ten or more counts support this clonotype. No cognate antigen has been identified for it. No base qualities exist here, and no much larger clone lies one base off it. A patient counted as having stable Graves' hyperthyroidism if no progression to ophthalmopathy occurred over 18 months of follow-up. Hyperthyroidism patients were newly diagnosed, had a disease duration of under 2 months, and were aged 18 to 65 years. Exclusion was applied to patients with uncontrolled infections, other autoimmune diseases, pregnancy or lactation. Diagnoses relied on clinical symptoms, serum thyroxine and TRAb, thyroid ultrasound and orbital computed tomography. Ficoll-Paque density gradient centrifugation was used to isolate PBMCs from under 11 ml of fresh peripheral blood. Trizol reagent was used to extract total RNA, and RNA quality was then checked on an Agilent 2100 Bioanalyzer.

This record belongs to a study of T cells in Graves' hyperthyroidism and ophthalmopathy (dated by TCRdb to between 2018 and 2021). About the study as a whole: Peripheral blood samples were taken at the time of initial diagnosis, prior to any treatment. TCR V-J signatures able to tell the groups apart were searched for in a discovery cohort of about a hundred patients, of whom more than 40 had Graves' ophthalmopathy and about 55 had stable Graves' hyperthyroidism. An independent validation cohort of under 20 hyperthyroidism patients and 15 or so patients who later progressed to ophthalmopathy tested prospective prediction of ophthalmopathy. The approximately 90 discovery patients were divided at random into training and test sets in a 7:3 ratio. Thyroid tissue and blood T-cell repertoires from six Graves' hyperthyroidism patients were also compared in the study. Once sampling was done, hyperthyroidism patients were given methimazole at a starting dose of 30 mg daily, whereas ophthalmopathy patients were given high-dose intravenous methylprednisolone. The paper reports TCR Vbeta CDR3 sequencing of approximately 140 peripheral blood samples: around 45 ophthalmopathy, approximately 74 hyperthyroidism and about 17 progressor patients. Overall study results and their limits: In cross-validation, a model built on a 13 V-J signature told ophthalmopathy apart from stable hyperthyroidism with under 90% sensitivity and roughly 81% specificity, and in testing the same model reached 80%/75%. Sample size was not statistically predetermined, and investigators were not blinded to group allocation. During validation, the model predicted progression to ophthalmopathy a median of approximately 7 months ahead of onset, with 70.59% sensitivity and 72% to 85% specificity. Most expanded thyroid clonotypes (frequency above 0.001) were also found in blood, which suggests that blood repertoires may mirror thyroid immune responses.

Taken from cysteine to phenylalanine, the CDR3 has 13 residues. Only the CDR3 region is kept as DNA, spanning 39 bases read in frame from base 1. From a lookup of the germline V gene (reference sequence), CDR1 and CDR2 are MNHEY and SMNVEV. V lost 5 bases and J lost 4 bases; the stretch between them is 9 bases long. TCR beta CDR3 regions were amplified from RNA transcripts. The TCR CDR3 was subjected to a first round of RT-PCR using the HTBI primer set and the Qiagen OneStep RT-PCR kit. A second multiplex PCR round built the libraries, followed by size selection and purification. Sequencing of the libraries was done on an Illumina HiSeq2000 using paired-end 100 bp reads. The source study handled its data this way. Raw data were processed with SOAPnuke, discarding reads with adapters, uncalled bases, mean Phred below 15, or no exact constant-primer or identifier match. COPE v1.2.5 was used to merge the high-quality paired reads, and each unique nucleotide sequence was defined as a clonotype. Clonotypes were aligned to IMGT TRBV, TRBD and TRBJ reference segments using MiTCR v1.1. The analysis was restricted to V-J combinations with a frequency above 0.0001, which together covered 99% to 99.2% of the repertoires. The TCS score was defined as F50 (clonal expansion) divided by E x V (chaos), with BLOSUM62-based TCRdist calculated between CDR3 peptides within each V-J. Welch's t-statistics and random forest reduced roughly 540 V-J features to some 14, which were used in a naive Bayes classifier (R e1071). TCRdb itself trimmed the public reads at Q25 with fastp, ran MiXCR and retained productive beta chains. One record per CDR3 amino acid sequence lists the most common genes and DNA. The V and J calls follow TCRdb's processing rather than the paper's. In this sample the table shows about 420,000 distinct CDR3 sequences, approximately 14% of which occur a single time. The ten largest make up 7.5% to 9% of the sample.

This sequence uses TRBV27 and TRBJ1-3; too little of a D gene remains to name it. The sequence derives from a woman between 18 and 29 years old with Graves' hyperthyroidism. The sequenced sample was blood. The nucleotides read TGTGCCAGCAGTCCCACCTGGGGAAACACCATATATTTT. It translates as CASSPTWGNTIYF.